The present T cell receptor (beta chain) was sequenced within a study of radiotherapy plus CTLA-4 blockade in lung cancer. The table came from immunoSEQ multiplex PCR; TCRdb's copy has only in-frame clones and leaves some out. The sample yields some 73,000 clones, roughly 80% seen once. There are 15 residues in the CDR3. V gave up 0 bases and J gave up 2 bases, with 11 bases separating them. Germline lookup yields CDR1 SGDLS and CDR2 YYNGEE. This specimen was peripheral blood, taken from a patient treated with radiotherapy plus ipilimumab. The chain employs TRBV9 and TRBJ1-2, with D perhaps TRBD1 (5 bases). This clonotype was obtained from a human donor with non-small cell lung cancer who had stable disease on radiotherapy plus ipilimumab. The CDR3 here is CASSVEGNRNYGYTF. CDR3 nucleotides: TGTGCCAGCAGCGTAGAGGGGAACAGAAACTATGGCTACACCTTC.